The clone carrying this T cell receptor beta chain has a handful of counts. The antigen is not known. This specimen comes from a study of vaccination and CD4 T cells after COVID-19. Study-wide background: Three convalescent patients were sampled post-vaccination (at day 14 and at days 161 to 241). General observations from the study: Looking at convalescent patients, 304 of their 307 vaccine-specific clones were spike mono-reactive.

MiXCR was run by TCRdb on the PCR reads, yielding one entry per CDR3 protein. Counted here are about 30,000 distinct CDR3 sequences, about 50% occurring once; the ten biggest clones make up about 5.3%. CDR1 is LNHDA and CDR2 is SQIVND in the germline V gene (reference sequence). The V gene end was trimmed by 3 bases and the J gene end by 5 bases; junction bases not matched to a gene: 2. CDR3 length: 14 residues. Time point given: late sampling 161 to 241 days after vaccination in a few convalescent patients. This receptor was taken from a human donor who had recovered from COVID-19. Sequencing was performed on CD4+ T cells from blood, taken about 7 months after SARS-CoV-2 vaccination. The chain links TRBV19 to TRBJ2-3; 10 nucleotides line up with TRBD1. The CDR3 nucleotides read TGTGCCAGTAGTATGGGACAGGGGTTAGATACGCAGTATTTT. Translating it yields CASSMGQGLDTQYF.